The 14 T cell receptor beta chains presented below share a single source sample, sequenced in a study of beta chain features in type 1 diabetes. TCRB transcripts that were expressed got sequenced, as all of the isolated RNA had been reverse transcribed. Here immunoSEQ multiplex PCR was the method, and the copy in TCRdb shows in-frame clones only, minus some. Of roughly 380,000 clones listed, 20% were seen once; the top ten hold 0.035% to 0.055%. Material: naive CD4+ T cells from blood. Source of these receptors: a woman aged 18-29 years in good health.

This rearrangement joins TRBV7-6 to TRBJ2-4; 10 nucleotides align to TRBD1. Germline assignment: CDR1 SGHVS and CDR2 FNYEAQ. V was clipped by 1 base and J by 5 bases; unmatched bases: 2. The CDR3 has 15 amino acids. DNA for the CDR3: TGTGCCAGCAGCTTAGAAGGGACAGGGGAAAACATTCAGTACTTC. Encoded protein: CASSLEGTGENIQYF.

Regarding this clone: This sample also contains other DNA sequences that code for the same CDR3. The chain is built from TRBV20-1 and TRBJ2-5; D is undetermined. Germline CDR1 is DFQATT and CDR2 is SNEGSKA (reference sequence). This CDR3 is built from 11 residues. Between the trimmed V and J ends, which lost 3 bases and 1 base, there was a span of 3 bases. CDR3 loop: CSARAQETQYF. DNA for the CDR3: TGCAGTGCTAGGGCCCAAGAGACCCAGTACTTC.

The chain has TRBV19 and TRBJ2-3, with 12 positions matching TRBD2. Germline CDR1 is LNHDA and CDR2 is SQIVND (reference sequence). J was trimmed by 0 bases and V by 1 base; bases with no gene match: 2. The CDR3 covers 17 residues. The CDR3 region has the DNA TGTGCCAGTAGTATAGGGACTAGCGGGACCAGCACAGATACGCAGTATTTT. As protein: CASSIGTSGTSTDTQYF.

CDR3 amino acids: CAWRDKGAGNTEAFF. Written as DNA, the CDR3 is TGTGCCTGGAGAGATAAGGGGGCCGGGAACACTGAAGCTTTCTTT. The chain joins TRBV30 to TRBJ1-1, with 7 bases that match TRBD1. Germline V gene data show CDR1 as GTSNPN and CDR2 as SVGIG (reference sequence). This CDR3 has 15 residues. Trimming removed 3 bases from V and 1 base from J; junction bases left unmatched: 8.

The J gene is TRBJ2-7, the V gene TRBV20-1, with D possibly TRBD1 on 5 matching bases. CDR3 length equals 11 residues. The germline V gene encodes CDR1 DFQATT and CDR2 SNEGSKA (reference sequence). V was clipped by 3 bases and J by 7 bases, with 10 bases between them. The CDR3, as DNA: TGCAGTGCTAGGGAAGCAGGGGAGCAGTACTTC. Its protein is CSAREAGEQYF.

The chain carries TRBV5-4 and TRBJ1-1; D unclear. Trimming removed 5 bases from V and 1 base from J, with 12 bases in between. Germline-derived CDR1 and CDR2 are SGHNT and YYREEE (reference sequence). CDR3 length: 14 residues. The CDR3 bases are TGTGCCAGCAGACAAGTTGAGGGGAACACTGAAGCTTTCTTT. This encodes CASRQVEGNTEAFF.

The table lists this clone with a few counts. The rearrangement uses TRBV30 and TRBJ2-7; 8 nucleotides line up with TRBD2. Losses at the gene ends were 1 base for V and 0 bases for J; bases not matched to a gene: 2. The CDR3 sequence is 14 residues long. Germline assignment: CDR1 GTSNPN and CDR2 SVGIG (reference sequence). This CDR3 is CAWSDTSGSYEQYF. The CDR3 bases are TGTGCCTGGAGTGATACTAGCGGCTCCTACGAGCAGTACTTC.

In DNA, the CDR3 is TGTGCCAGCAGCCCCGGGACAGGGGCTGAAGCTTTCTTT. It translates to CASSPGTGAEAFF. The chain joins TRBV7-6 to TRBJ1-1; TRBD1 agrees at 10 bases. V was clipped by 5 bases and J by 6 bases; unmatched bases: 3. This CDR3 region has 13 residues. Germline V gene sequence: CDR1 SGHVS, CDR2 FNYEAQ. The full variable domain, in which reference TRBV7-6 and TRBJ1-1 provide the parts outside the CDR3, is GAGVSQSPRYKVTKRGQDVALRCDPISGHVSLYWYRQALGQGPEFLTYFNYEAQQDKSGLPNDRFSAERPEGSISTLTIQRTEQRDSAMYRCASSPGTGAEAFFGQGTRLTVV.

This clone has just a few counts. The chain combines TRBV5-1 with TRBJ2-5; D may be TRBD1 (5 bases). Germline assignment: CDR1 SGHRS and CDR2 YFSETQ. This CDR3 is 14 amino acids long. Trimming cost V 0 bases and J 4 bases, with 10 bases left between them. CDR3 sequence reads: CASSLEGQAETQYF. The CDR3 bases are TGCGCCAGCAGCTTGGAGGGGCAGGCAGAGACCCAGTACTTC. The entire variable domain, with the rest obtained from reference TRBV5-1 and TRBJ2-5, is as follows: KAGVTQTPRYLIKTRGQQVTLSCSPISGHRSVSWYQQTPGQGLQFLFEYFSETQRNKGNFPGRFSGRQFSNSRSEMNVSTLELGDSALYLCASSLEGQAETQYFGPGTRLLVL.

The V and J genes are TRBV5-6 and TRBJ2-7, with 7 bases aligning to TRBD1. Germline V gene sequence: CDR1 SGHDT, CDR2 YYEEEE. CDR3 length: 13 amino acids. V lost 4 bases and J lost 6; bases outside the gene matches: 7. The DNA of the CDR3 is TGTGCCAGCAGCAGACAGGGAGTGGGCGAGCAGTACTTC. Translating it yields CASSRQGVGEQYF.

This clone came up a few times. The V call is TRBV7-6, the J call TRBJ2-7; 8 bases align to TRBD1. The germline V gene has CDR1 SGHVS and CDR2 FNYEAQ. V lost 3 bases, J lost 3 bases, and 7 bases stayed unmatched. The CDR3 runs to 15 residues. The CDR3 loop is CASSLRTGTVYEQYF. In nucleotides, the CDR3 is TGTGCCAGCAGCTTGCGGACAGGGACAGTCTACGAGCAGTACTTC.

This chain joins TRBV18 and TRBJ2-5; D may be TRBD2 (6 bases). V dropped 1 base and J dropped 5 bases, with 17 bases sitting between them. This CDR3 comprises 16 residues. Germline-derived CDR1 and CDR2 are KGHSH and LQKENI. CDR3: CASSPRRGEVGETQYF. In DNA, the CDR3 is TGTGCCAGCTCACCACGTCGAGGGGAGGTCGGGGAGACCCAGTACTTC.

This clone was found a few times. The J gene is TRBJ2-5, the V gene TRBV29-1, with TRBD1 identical over 10 bases. The CDR3 sequence is 15 residues long. Germline CDR1 reads SQVTM; CDR2 reads ANQGSEA. With 5 bases clipped from V and 4 bases from J, the junction kept 10 bases outside the gene matches. Here the CDR3 DNA reads TGCAGCGTTCTTCCGGGACAGGGGACGGGAGAGACCCAGTACTTC. Encoded protein: CSVLPGQGTGETQYF.

The V call is TRBV9, the J call TRBJ2-7, with D possibly being TRBD1 (6 bases). Looked up from germline, CDR1 is SGDLS and CDR2 is YYNGEE. The CDR3 extends over 15 amino acids. V lost 3 bases, J lost 5 bases, and 18 bases lay in between. The chain's CDR3 is CASSGGTGIQHEQYF. In DNA, the CDR3 is TGTGCCAGCAGCGGCGGAACAGGGATACAACACGAGCAGTACTTC.